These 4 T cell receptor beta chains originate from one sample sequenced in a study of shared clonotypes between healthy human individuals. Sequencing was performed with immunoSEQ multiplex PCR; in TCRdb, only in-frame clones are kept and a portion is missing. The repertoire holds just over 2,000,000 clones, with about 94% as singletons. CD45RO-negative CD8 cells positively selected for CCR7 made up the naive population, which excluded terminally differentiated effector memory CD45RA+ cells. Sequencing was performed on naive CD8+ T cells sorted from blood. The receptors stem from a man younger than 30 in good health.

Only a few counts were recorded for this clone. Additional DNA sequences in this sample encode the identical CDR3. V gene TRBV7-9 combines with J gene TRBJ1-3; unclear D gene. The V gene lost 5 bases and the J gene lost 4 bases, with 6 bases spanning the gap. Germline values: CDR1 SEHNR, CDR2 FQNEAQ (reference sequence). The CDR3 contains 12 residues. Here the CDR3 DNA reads TGTGCCAGCAGCCTGGGAGGAAACACCATATATTTT. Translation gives CASSLGGNTIYF.

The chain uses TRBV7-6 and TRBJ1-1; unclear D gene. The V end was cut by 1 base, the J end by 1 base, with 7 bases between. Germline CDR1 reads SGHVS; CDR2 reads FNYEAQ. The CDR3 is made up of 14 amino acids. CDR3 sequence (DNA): TGTGCCAGCAGCTTAGATTTGGGGAACACTGAAGCTTTCTTT. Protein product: CASSLDLGNTEAFF.

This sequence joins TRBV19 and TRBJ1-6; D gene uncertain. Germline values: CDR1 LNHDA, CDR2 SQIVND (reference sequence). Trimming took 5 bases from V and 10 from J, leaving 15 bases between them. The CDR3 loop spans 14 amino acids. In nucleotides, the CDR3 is TGTGCCAGTAGTTTTGGTGAAGGGATCTCACCCCTCCACTTT. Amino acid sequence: CASSFGEGISPLHF.

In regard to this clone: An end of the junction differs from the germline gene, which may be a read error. CDR3 region: CASSAGQGPDQLF. The CDR3 DNA sequence: TGTGCCAGCAGCGCCGGACAGGGGCCCGATCAACTCTTC. This rearrangement joins TRBV11-1 to TRBJ2-1; TRBD1 aligns across 9 bases. Germline V lookup: CDR1 SGHAT, CDR2 FQDESV (reference sequence). This CDR3 is 13 amino acids long.